The rows below give T cell receptor beta chains drawn from one sample of a study of beta chain features in type 1 diabetes. Data came from immunoSEQ multiplex PCR; TCRdb stores just in-frame clones and leaves some out. The sample has about 650,000 clones, around an eighth seen once. Sequencing used naive CD4+ T cells from blood. These receptors came from a man in his thirties or forties with type 1 diabetes. CDR3s include the opening cysteine and the closing phenylalanine or tryptophan. Each record gives: CDR3 DNA, CDR3 protein, V gene, D gene, clone size, J gene. A D gene is named only where the DNA matches it firmly. The size field is filled for only some rows; it gives once, few, many or a size class.

CDR3nt: TGTGCCAGCAGTTCGGTTGGGCTAGCGGATTACGAGCAGTACTTC
CDR3aa: CASSSVGLADYEQYF
v_gene: TRBV28
d_gene: TRBD2
abundance: -
j_gene: TRBJ2-7

CDR3nt: TGCGCCAGCAGCTTCGGGGGCATGAACACTGAAGCTTTCTTT
CDR3aa: CASSFGGMNTEAFF
v_gene: TRBV5-1
d_gene: -
abundance: few
j_gene: TRBJ1-1

CDR3nt: TGCAGTGTCAGGACCTACGAGCAGTACTTC
CDR3aa: CSVRTYEQYF
v_gene: TRBV20-1
d_gene: -
abundance: few
j_gene: TRBJ2-7

CDR3nt: TGTGCCAGCACGACGGGGGGTCCTTACAATGAGCAGTTCTTC
CDR3aa: CASTTGGPYNEQFF
v_gene: TRBV7-6
d_gene: TRBD2
abundance: -
j_gene: TRBJ2-1

CDR3nt: TGCGCCAGCAGCTTGGTTCAGGGGCCGGGAACTGAAGCTTTCTTT
CDR3aa: CASSLVQGPGTEAFF
v_gene: TRBV5-1
d_gene: -
abundance: -
j_gene: TRBJ1-1

CDR3nt: TGCAGCGTCGCCGGGCCGGAAAACATTCAGTACTTC
CDR3aa: CSVAGPENIQYF
v_gene: TRBV29-1
d_gene: -
abundance: few
j_gene: TRBJ2-4

CDR3nt: TGTGCCAGCAGCGTAGTTCACAGCGGATGGGGCACCGGGGAGCTGTTTTTT
CDR3aa: CASSVVHSGWGTGELFF
v_gene: TRBV9
d_gene: -
abundance: -
j_gene: TRBJ2-2

CDR3nt: TGTGCAATCCGGGACAGGGGGCTGGACACTGAAGCTTTCTTT
CDR3aa: CAIRDRGLDTEAFF
v_gene: TRBV6-6
d_gene: TRBD1
abundance: once
j_gene: TRBJ1-1

CDR3nt: TGTGCCAGCATATCGTCCGGGACCGAGAACACTGAAGCTTTCTTT
CDR3aa: CASISSGTENTEAFF
v_gene: TRBV6-5
d_gene: -
abundance: -
j_gene: TRBJ1-1

CDR3nt: TGTGCCATCAGTTCGGACAGGGGCTCCTACAATGAGCAGTTCTTC
CDR3aa: CAISSDRGSYNEQFF
v_gene: TRBV10-3
d_gene: TRBD1
abundance: -
j_gene: TRBJ2-1

CDR3nt: TGTGCCATCAGCCAGGACAGGGGAGTTTCACCCCTCCACTTT
CDR3aa: CAISQDRGVSPLHF
v_gene: TRBV10-3
d_gene: TRBD1
abundance: -
j_gene: TRBJ1-6